A selection of T cell receptor beta chains follows, all from one sample in a study of early T cells in non-severe SARS-CoV-2 infection. TCRdb called the 5' RACE reads again in MiXCR, with one record for every CDR3 protein. Of about 75,000 distinct CDR3 sequences listed, over 9% were seen once; the top ten hold 12%. The sample was whole blood, taken at baseline. The receptor set was obtained from an adult who was a healthcare worker with PCR-confirmed SARS-CoV-2 infection or an uninfected control (not recorded which). The CDR3 runs from the conserved cysteine through the conserved F or W. A D gene is named only where the DNA matches it firmly. Not every row has a clone size; where given, it reads once, few, many or a size class.

j_call | v_call | d_call | clone_size | cdr3_aa | cdr3_nt
TRBJ2-1 | TRBV5-4 | TRBD2 | - | CASSSPGTSGGSEQFF | TGTGCCAGCAGCTCCCCCGGGACTAGCGGGGGGAGCGAGCAGTTCTTC
TRBJ1-6 | TRBV20-1 | - | - | CSARHLDSYSPLHF | TGCAGTGCTAGACATCTGGACAGCTATTCACCCCTCCACTTT
TRBJ2-3 | TRBV9 | - | few | CASSLGLELTDTQYF | TGTGCCAGCAGCCTAGGACTGGAACTCACAGATACGCAGTATTTT
TRBJ1-1 | TRBV2 | - | - | CASLRSFGADEAFF | TGTGCCAGCCTCCGATCTTTCGGTGCAGATGAAGCTTTCTTT
TRBJ2-5 | TRBV12-3/TRBV12-4 | - | - | CASSFGAGRETQYF | TGTGCCAGCAGTTTTGGGGCGGGTAGGGAGACCCAGTACTTC
TRBJ2-2 | TRBV7-3 | - | few | CASSPGRTGELFF | TGTGCCAGCAGCCCCGGCCGGACTGGGGAGCTGTTTTTT
TRBJ2-3 | TRBV12-3/TRBV12-4 | - | - | CASRPPGQDTQYF | TGTGCCAGCAGACCACCGGGGCAGGATACGCAGTATTTT
TRBJ1-6 | TRBV5-6 | TRBD1 | - | CASSFTGDHNSPLHF | TGTGCCAGCAGCTTCACAGGGGACCATAATTCACCCCTCCACTTT
TRBJ2-2 | TRBV7-3 | TRBD2 | few | CASSGPYSGGTGELFF | TGTGCCAGCAGCGGGCCATATAGCGGGGGCACCGGGGAGCTGTTTTTT
TRBJ1-2 | TRBV12-3/TRBV12-4 | TRBD1 | few | CASSSLGQGASYGYTF | TGTGCCAGCAGCTCGCTGGGACAGGGGGCTTCCTATGGCTACACCTTC
TRBJ1-1 | TRBV7-2 | - | few | CASSSQRNEAFF | TGTGCCAGCAGCTCCCAGCGAAATGAAGCTTTCTTT
TRBJ2-2 | TRBV4-1 | - | once | CASSQQDSITGELFF | TGCGCCAGCAGCCAACAGGACAGTATCACCGGGGAGCTGTTTTTT
TRBJ1-3 | TRBV6-6 | TRBD1 | few | CASSYPGQGKSGNTIYF | TGTGCCAGCAGTTACCCTGGACAGGGGAAGTCTGGAAACACCATATATTTT
TRBJ2-1 | TRBV28 | - | many | CASSWGVGQFF | TGTGCCAGCAGTTGGGGGGTTGGGCAGTTCTTC
TRBJ2-3 | TRBV9 | TRBD1 | few | CASSVGLRTGGQDTQYF | TGTGCCAGCAGCGTAGGCCTTCGGACAGGGGGACAAGATACGCAGTATTTT